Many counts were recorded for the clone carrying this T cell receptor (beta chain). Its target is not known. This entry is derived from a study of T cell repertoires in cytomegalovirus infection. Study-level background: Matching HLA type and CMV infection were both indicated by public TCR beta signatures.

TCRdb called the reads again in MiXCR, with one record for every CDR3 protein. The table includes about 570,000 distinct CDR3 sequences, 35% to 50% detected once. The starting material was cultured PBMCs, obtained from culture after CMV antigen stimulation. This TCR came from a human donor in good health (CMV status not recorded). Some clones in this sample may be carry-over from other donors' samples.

The CDR3 DNA is TGTGCCAGCAGCTTAGACGCCAGAGAGACCCAGTACTTC. Its translation is CASSLDARETQYF. The chain employs TRBV7-8 and TRBJ2-5; D unclear. Germline V gene lookup returns CDR1 SGHVS and CDR2 FQNEAQ. The CDR3 is made up of 13 amino acids. V was shortened by 1 base and J by 4 bases, with 7 bases between the two germline ends. Supplemented by reference TRBV7-8 and TRBJ2-5, the full variable domain reads GAGVSQSPRYKVAKRGQDVALRCDPISGHVSLFWYQQALGQGPEFLTYFQNEAQLDKSGLPSDRFFAERPEGSVSTLKIQRTQQEDSAVYLCASSLDARETQYFGPGTRLLVL.